This TCR beta chain derives from a study of cytomegalovirus exposure and HLA in healthy donors. The overall study: Unique TCR beta sequences numbering 95 million to 130 million came from roughly 180 million T cells in an earlier analysis. Overall study findings and caveats: Among the CMV-associated chains, three were confirmed in vitro as specific for CMV antigens. Researchers had no immune exposure information except CMV serostatus available.

Details on this clone: Antigen unknown.

PCR was performed using 60 Vbeta and 13 Jbeta primers. Measured with immunoSEQ multiplex PCR; TCRdb has only the in-frame clones, and not every one. This sample yields about 160,000 clones, of which less than 80% are seen a single time; 3.5% to 5.5% belongs to the top ten. Germline V CDR1 and CDR2: MRHNA, SNTAGT. V was shortened by 7 bases and J by 14 bases, with 18 bases between the two germline ends. The CDR3 length is 12 residues. Healthy individuals who donated bone marrow served as the donors. The clonotype originates from a man aged 40-50 years in good health and CMV-seronegative. The chain couples TRBV6-4 to TRBJ2-1, with D perhaps TRBD2 (5 bases). Material: PBMCs. The CDR3 protein is CASTGIVVSKFF. The CDR3 DNA reads as TGTGCCAGCACCGGGATTGTGGTGAGCAAGTTCTTC.